These T cell receptor beta chains were read from a single sample in a study of Graves' ophthalmopathy and Graves' hyperthyroidism. TCRdb redid the calling of the multiplex PCR reads with MiXCR, one entry per CDR3 protein. The sample lists some 1.1 million distinct CDR3 sequences; 35% to 45% were seen once. Material: peripheral blood or thyroid tissue (not recorded which). The receptors originated from an adult man with Graves' hyperthyroidism. Both conserved end residues are part of each CDR3. Fields, in order: V gene, clone size, D gene, J gene, CDR3 DNA, CDR3 protein. The D gene is left open where the match is weak. Only part of the rows carry a size: once, few, many, or a class if the clone is expanded.

>TRBV20-1|few|.|TRBJ1-1
TGCAGTGCTAGGGTGGGGGGGCGAAACACTGAAGCTTTCTTT
CSARVGGRNTEAFF
>TRBV7-9|.|.|TRBJ1-1
TGTGCCAGCAGCTTAGGCTATCCAAGGAACACTGAAGCTTTCTTT
CASSLGYPRNTEAFF
>TRBV9|many|TRBD2|TRBJ2-7
TGTGCCAGCAGCGTTCAAGCGGGAGACAGCGAGCAGTACTTC
CASSVQAGDSEQYF
>TRBV10-3|.|.|TRBJ2-3
TGTGCCATCGGGACTGGCACAGATACGCAGTATTTT
CAIGTGTDTQYF
>TRBV7-9|many|.|TRBJ2-7
TGTGCCAGCAGCCCCGAGGCGGCTAGGCTGGCCCCCTACGAGCAGTACTTC
CASSPEAARLAPYEQYF
>TRBV2|many|.|TRBJ1-5
TGTGCCAGCACTGATAACAGGGATGTGGCGCCCCAGCATTTT
CASTDNRDVAPQHF
>TRBV2|many|TRBD1|TRBJ2-7
TGTGCCAGCAGTCGAACGGACAGGTACTCCTACGAGCAGTACTTC
CASSRTDRYSYEQYF
>TRBV9|.|.|TRBJ1-1
TGTGCCAGCAGCCGAACAGGGAGCGGGAACACTGAAGCTTTCTTT
CASSRTGSGNTEAFF
>TRBV2|many|TRBD2|TRBJ2-5
TGTGCCAGCAGCCGTAGCGGGGGGACCCAAGAGACCCAGTACTTC
CASSRSGGTQETQYF
>TRBV15|.|.|TRBJ1-1
TGTGCCTCGTCATGCAGGGGCGCTGAAGCTTTCTTT
CASSCRGAEAFF
>TRBV2|once|TRBD1|TRBJ1-1
TGTGCCAGCAGGACGGCCGGGACAGGAAACATGAACACTGAAGCTTTCTTT
CASRTAGTGNMNTEAFF
>TRBV7-9|once|.|TRBJ1-5
TGTGCCAGCAGCCCCGCCGGAGGGGCAAATCAGCCCCAGCATTTT
CASSPAGGANQPQHF
>TRBV6-5|many|.|TRBJ2-7
TGTGCCAGCCGGACTACTGTCTACGAGCAGTACTTC
CASRTTVYEQYF
>TRBV4-1|.|TRBD1|TRBJ2-7
TGCGCCAGCAGCCAAGTACCGGGACAGGGTATCTACGAGCAGTACTTC
CASSQVPGQGIYEQYF
>TRBV29-1|many|.|TRBJ1-1
TGCAGCGTCCACACTTACACTGAAGCTTTCTTT
CSVHTYTEAFF
>TRBV7-2|.|.|TRBJ1-3
TGTGCCAGCAGCTTAGTGGCGGAAAACACCATATATTTT
CASSLVAENTIYF
>TRBV19|.|.|TRBJ2-7
TGTGCCAGTAGTATAGGACAAGGACCCTACGAGCGGTACTTC
CASSIGQGPYERYF
>TRBV25-1|many|.|TRBJ1-4
TGTGCCAGCAGTGAATATAGGGGGAAGCATGAAAAACTGTTTTTT
CASSEYRGKHEKLFF
>TRBV10-3|few|.|TRBJ1-1
TGTGCCATCAGTGAGTCGGGGAGGGGCGGTCTGAACACTGAAGCTTTCTTT
CAISESGRGGLNTEAFF
>TRBV5-5|.|.|TRBJ2-2
TGTGCCAGCAGCCTTACGGGGTTGAACACCGGGGAGCTGTCTTTT
CASSLTGLNTGELSF
>TRBV10-2|.|.|TRBJ2-6
TGCGCCAGCAGTGAGTCGAAGCCCTTCTCTGGGGCCAACGTCCTGACTTTC
CASSESKPFSGANVLTF
>TRBV11-1|few|TRBD1|TRBJ2-7
TGTGCCAGCATACAACCCGGACAGGGTGGAGGCGAGCAGTACTTC
CASIQPGQGGGEQYF
>TRBV6-6|many|.|TRBJ2-5
TGTGCCAGCGTGGGTTGGCCTCAAGAGACCCAGTACTTC
CASVGWPQETQYF
>TRBV25-1|few|.|TRBJ1-1
TGTGCCAGCAGTGAATATAAGAGGTGGGGGAAGTCTGAAGCTTTCTTT
CASSEYKRWGKSEAFF